One sample yielded the 10 T cell receptor beta chains listed below, sequenced in a study of beta chain features in type 1 diabetes. The investigators reverse transcribed all of the isolated RNA, so they sequenced expressed TCRB transcripts. This table comes from immunoSEQ multiplex PCR, and its TCRdb copy is limited to in-frame clones, with some not included. The sample shows 600,000 or so clones, over 12% of them seen only once. For these receptors, no antigen is known. The study, taken as a whole, reports: The study found moderately but significantly shorter TCRB CDR3s in all four CD4+ subsets of Type 1 diabetes patients.

Sequencing used naive CD4+ T cells from blood. All receptors come from a man younger than 35 with type 1 diabetes.

This clone has a handful of counts. This chain joins TRBV5-1 and TRBJ2-3; D not certain. Germline V gene lookup returns CDR1 SGHRS and CDR2 YFSETQ. The CDR3 contains 13 residues. The V end was cut by 0 bases, the J end by 5 bases, with 7 bases between. DNA of the CDR3: TGCGCCAGCAGCTTGGGAGGTCAAGATACGCAGTATTTT. Translating it yields CASSLGGQDTQYF. Using reference TRBV5-1 and TRBJ2-3 for the parts outside the CDR3, the full variable domain is KAGVTQTPRYLIKTRGQQVTLSCSPISGHRSVSWYQQTPGQGLQFLFEYFSETQRNKGNFPGRFSGRQFSNSRSEMNVSTLELGDSALYLCASSLGGQDTQYFGPGTRLTVL.

With respect to this clone: This sample also contains other DNA sequences that code for the same CDR3. CDR3 coding DNA: TGCAGCGTTGGACAGGGTGGTCAGCCCCAGCATTTT. It translates to CSVGQGGQPQHF. This chain uses TRBV29-1 with TRBJ1-5; 7 bases agree with TRBD1. V trimming: 4 bases; J trimming: 6 bases; junction bases outside the gene matches: 3. The germline CDR1 and CDR2 sequences are SQVTM and ANQGSEA. The CDR3 spans 12 residues.

V is TRBV5-6 and J is TRBJ1-2; D not resolved. Trimming took 3 bases from V and 4 from J, leaving 16 bases between them. The CDR3 length is 15 residues. Germline CDR1 reads SGHDT; CDR2 reads YYEEEE. The CDR3 bases are TGTGCCAGCAGCTCGGGGATACTAGAGGGCTATGGCTACACCTTC. Translation: CASSSGILEGYGYTF.

This clone showed up just a few times. The chain links TRBV7-6 to TRBJ2-7; D uncertain. The CDR3 spans 13 residues. Germline V gene lookup returns CDR1 SGHVS and CDR2 FNYEAQ. Trimming stripped 1 base from V and 6 bases from J, with 10 bases between. The CDR3 DNA reads TGTGCCAGCAGCTTAGGGAGTTTGGCCGAGCAGTACTTC. The encoded protein is CASSLGSLAEQYF.

The V gene is TRBV30, the J gene TRBJ2-5, with 10 bases identical to TRBD2. The CDR3 sequence is 14 residues long. J gave up 4 bases and V 3 bases, and 5 bases lay outside the gene matches. Germline V gives CDR1 GTSNPN, CDR2 SVGIG (reference sequence). The DNA for the CDR3 is TGTGCCTGGAGCCCCACTAGCGGGGTAGAGACCCAGTACTTC. Protein sequence: CAWSPTSGVETQYF.

V gene TRBV6-5 combines with J gene TRBJ2-7; 8 nucleotides line up with TRBD1. Germline V CDR1 and CDR2: MNHEY, SVGAGI. The trim removed 6 bases at V and 3 bases at J, leaving 7 bases unmatched. This CDR3 is built from 14 residues. CDR3 bases: TGTGCCAGCAGGGCCGGGACAGGCTACTACGAGCAGTACTTC. Translating gives CASRAGTGYYEQYF.

This clone turned up a few times. The chain has TRBV25-1 and TRBJ1-2; TRBD1 might be the D (6 bases). The germline gives CDR1 MGHDK, CDR2 SYGVNS. There are 13 residues in the CDR3. Trimming cost V 2 bases and J 4 bases, with 8 bases left between them. CDR3 coding DNA: TGTGCCAGCAGTGAAGCACAGGGCTATGGCTACACCTTC. Translation: CASSEAQGYGYTF.

The V and J genes are TRBV7-2 and TRBJ2-7; 13 nucleotides align to TRBD2. V was clipped by 0 bases and J by 3 bases; unmatched bases: 2. The V gene's germline CDR1 is SGHTA and CDR2 FQGNSA. CDR3 length equals 16 residues. The CDR3 protein is CASSLARLAGGYEQYF. The CDR3 DNA is TGTGCCAGCAGCTTAGCCAGACTAGCGGGGGGCTACGAGCAGTACTTC.

The chain is built from TRBV5-6 and TRBJ2-1, with TRBD2 identical over 11 bases. The CDR3 length is 15 residues. Germline-derived CDR1 and CDR2 are SGHDT and YYEEEE. V was pared by 4 bases and J by 3 bases, with 3 bases of the junction left unmatched. CDR3 protein: CASSQGLADYNEQFF. CDR3 in DNA: TGTGCCAGCAGCCAGGGACTAGCGGACTACAATGAGCAGTTCTTC.

The gene calls are TRBV6-5 and TRBJ1-5; 8 bases are shared with TRBD1. Looked up from germline, CDR1 is MNHEY and CDR2 is SVGAGI. The CDR3 extends over 13 amino acids. V lost 6 bases to trimming and J lost 8 bases; unmatched junction nucleotides: 6. In DNA, the CDR3 is TGTGCCAGCAGCGGGCAGGGGGCTGAGCCCCAGCATTTT. Its translation: CASSGQGAEPQHF.